This T cell receptor beta chain was sequenced during a study of sequential checkpoint blockade in melanoma. Study-wide background: Randomization was 1:1 between first-line nivolumab→ipilimumab and ipilimumab→nivolumab. After nivolumab or ipilimumab alone, twenty-two patients had week-13 rebiopsies.

TCRdb's copy holds only in-frame clones and misses some; the assay was immunoSEQ multiplex PCR. The profile shows more than 30,000 clones, approximately 30% of them singletons. Overall study findings and caveats: About 30 times likelier clinical benefit followed increased tumor T-cell fraction and clonality. Response in arm A was associated with pretreatment TIL clonality.

A note on this clone: As yet, its antigen is unknown.

Treatment of the sample: randomized to nivolumab then ipilimumab (arm A) or the reverse (arm B). CDR1 MNHGY and CDR2 SAAAGT come from the germline V gene. This CDR3 is built from 15 residues. V lost 7 bases, J lost 5 bases, and 10 bases stayed unmatched. The material sequenced was tumor tissue (inferred from file names), taken from a patient given nivolumab and ipilimumab in sequence. This clonotype originated in a human donor with melanoma. The rearrangement joins TRBV6-8 to TRBJ2-2; 7 bases match TRBD1. DNA of the CDR3: TGTGCCAGCAAAAGGGGGCTAGCCAGAACCGGGGAGCTGTTTTTT. Encoded protein: CASKRGLARTGELFF.